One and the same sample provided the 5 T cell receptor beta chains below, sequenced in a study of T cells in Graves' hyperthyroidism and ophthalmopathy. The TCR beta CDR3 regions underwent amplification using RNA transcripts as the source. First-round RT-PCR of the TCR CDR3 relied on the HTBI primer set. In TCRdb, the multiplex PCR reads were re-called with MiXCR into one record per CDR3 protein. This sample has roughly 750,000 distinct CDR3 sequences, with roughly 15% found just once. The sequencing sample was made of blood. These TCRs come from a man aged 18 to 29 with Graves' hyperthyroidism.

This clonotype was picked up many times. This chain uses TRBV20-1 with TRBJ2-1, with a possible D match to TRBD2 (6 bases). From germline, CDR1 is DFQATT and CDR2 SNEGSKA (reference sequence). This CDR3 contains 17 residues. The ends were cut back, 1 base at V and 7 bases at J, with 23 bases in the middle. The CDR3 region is CSARVWRAFTTGNEQFF. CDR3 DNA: TGCAGTGCTAGAGTATGGAGGGCCTTCACTACGGGGAATGAGCAGTTCTTC.

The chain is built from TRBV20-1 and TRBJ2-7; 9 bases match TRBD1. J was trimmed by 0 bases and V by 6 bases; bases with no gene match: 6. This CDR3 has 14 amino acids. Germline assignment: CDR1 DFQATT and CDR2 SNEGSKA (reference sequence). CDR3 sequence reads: CSAQGTGRSYEQYF. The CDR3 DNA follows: TGCAGTGCCCAAGGGACAGGGCGCTCCTACGAGCAGTACTTC.

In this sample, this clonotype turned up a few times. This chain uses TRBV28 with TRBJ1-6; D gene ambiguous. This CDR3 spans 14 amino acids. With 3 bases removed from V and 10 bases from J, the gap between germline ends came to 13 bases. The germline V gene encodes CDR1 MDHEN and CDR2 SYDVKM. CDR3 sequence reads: CASSLRALSSPLHF. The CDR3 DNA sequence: TGTGCCAGCAGTTTGAGGGCTTTGTCCTCACCCCTCCACTTT.

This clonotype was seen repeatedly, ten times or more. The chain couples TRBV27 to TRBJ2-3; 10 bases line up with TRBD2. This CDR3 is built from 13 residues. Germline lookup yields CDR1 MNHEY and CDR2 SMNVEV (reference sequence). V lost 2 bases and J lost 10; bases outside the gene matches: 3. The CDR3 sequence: CASSLSGRAAQYF. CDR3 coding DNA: TGTGCCAGCAGTTTAAGCGGGAGGGCCGCGCAGTATTTT.

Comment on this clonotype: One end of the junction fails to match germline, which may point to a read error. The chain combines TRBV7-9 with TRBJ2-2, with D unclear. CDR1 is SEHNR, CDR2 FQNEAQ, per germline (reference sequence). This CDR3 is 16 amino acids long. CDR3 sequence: CASSQSPVGNTGELFF. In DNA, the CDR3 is TGCGCCAGCAGCCAGAGTCCCGTTGGGAACACCGGGGAGCTGTTTTTT. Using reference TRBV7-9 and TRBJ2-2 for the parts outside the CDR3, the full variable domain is DTGVSQNPRHKITKRGQNVTFRCDPISEHNRLYWYRQTLGQGPEFLTYFQNEAQLEKSRLLSDRFSAERPKGSFSTLEIQRTEQGDSAMYLCASSQSPVGNTGELFFGEGSRLTVL.